Here is one T cell receptor beta chain with its context. Its antigen remains unidentified. The source of the sample is a study of cytomegalovirus exposure and HLA in healthy donors. Study results and caveats: Earlier analysis looked at TCR beta V segments, and most were productive about 90% or about 30% of the time. Across donors, presence/absence analyses took sequencing depth to be roughly uniform. It has been reported that TCR beta sequences accurately predicted the HLA-A and HLA-B alleles of most subjects.

Unrecorded immune exposures were likely, despite nominal health at sampling. The J segment lost 4 bases and the V segment lost 1 base, leaving 1 base of the junction unmatched. This CDR3 has 14 residues. Germline values: CDR1 SGHTA, CDR2 FQGNSA. In the PCR, 60 Vbeta and 13 Jbeta primers were used. The data were produced by immunoSEQ multiplex PCR, yet TCRdb's version contains in-frame clones alone and is incomplete. The table lists approximately 150,000 clones, roughly four fifths of them singletons. Sequencing was performed on PBMCs. This receptor was identified in a man younger than 35 in good health and CMV-seropositive. The V gene is TRBV7-2, the J gene TRBJ1-1, with 9 positions matching TRBD1. Here the CDR3 DNA reads TGTGCCAGCAGCTTAGAGACAGGGGGCACTGAAGCTTTCTTT. It codes for CASSLETGGTEAFF.